The 31 T cell receptor beta chains below were found in one sample sequenced in a study of cytomegalovirus exposure and HLA in healthy donors. The PCR was carried out with 60 Vbeta primers and 13 Jbeta primers. Repertoires were generated with immunoSEQ multiplex PCR, while TCRdb's copy carries only in-frame clones and drops some. Of about 190,000 clones in the sample, 65% to 80% were seen once. Sequencing was carried out using PBMCs. All receptors derive from a man aged 25-45 years in good health and CMV-seropositive.

The chain has TRBV5-8 and TRBJ2-1; 15 bases agree with TRBD2. V was pared by 4 bases and J by 7 bases, with 3 bases of the junction left unmatched. The germline V gene encodes CDR1 SGHTS and CDR2 YDEGEE. The CDR3 contains 15 residues. CDR3 sequence (DNA): TGTGCCAGCAGCGGGGGGACTAGCGGGGGGAATGAGCAGTTCTTC. Its translation: CASSGGTSGGNEQFF.

V and J are TRBV6-1 and TRBJ1-5; D is possibly TRBD1 (6 bases). CDR3 length: 16 residues. Germline lookup yields CDR1 MNHNS and CDR2 SASEGT. The V end was cut by 2 bases, the J end by 7 bases, with 18 bases between. CDR3 amino acids: CASSERYRAVRQPQHF. CDR3 bases: TGTGCCAGCAGTGAAAGGTACAGGGCGGTAAGACAGCCCCAGCATTTT.

The CDR3 loop is CASSYLGTANNEQFF. CDR3 nucleotide sequence: TGTGCCAGCAGTTACTTGGGGACAGCAAACAATGAGCAGTTCTTC. The V and J genes are TRBV6-6 and TRBJ2-1; 7 nucleotides align to TRBD1. Germline assignment: CDR1 MNHNY and CDR2 SVGAGI (reference sequence). The CDR3 spans 15 residues. The V segment lost 1 base and the J segment 5 bases; nucleotides outside the gene matches: 5.

This rearrangement joins TRBV7-2 to TRBJ2-1; 8 bases map to TRBD2. The CDR3 has 15 residues. The germline V gene has CDR1 SGHTA and CDR2 FQGNSA. V was pared by 4 bases and J by 7 bases, with 9 bases of the junction left unmatched. CDR3 loop: CASSSPAGGRNEQFF. DNA of the CDR3: TGTGCCAGCAGCTCCCCGGCGGGAGGTCGGAATGAGCAGTTCTTC.

The chain joins TRBV11-1 to TRBJ1-2; D gene unclear. V was shortened by 5 bases and J by 8 bases, with 24 bases between the two germline ends. CDR1 is SGHAT, CDR2 FQDESV, per germline (reference sequence). CDR3 size: 16 residues. The CDR3 region has the DNA TGTGCCAGCAGCACGACCCCAAAAACTATCGGTGGAGGCTACACCTTC. Protein sequence: CASSTTPKTIGGGYTF.

The rearrangement joins TRBV7-9 to TRBJ2-3; D may be TRBD1 (5 bases). This CDR3 is 16 amino acids long. CDR1 and CDR2 (germline): SEHNR, FQNEAQ (reference sequence). Between the trimmed V and J ends, which lost 4 bases and 0 bases, there was a span of 14 bases. CDR3 protein: CASSSARTTSTDTQYF. Here the CDR3 DNA reads TGTGCCAGCAGCTCAGCTCGGACAACCAGCACAGATACGCAGTATTTT.

V gene TRBV30 combines with J gene TRBJ1-2, with 8 bases fitting TRBD1. V lost 7 bases and J lost 3; bases outside the gene matches: 4. Germline loops: CDR1 GTSNPN, CDR2 SVGIG (reference sequence). The CDR3 loop spans 12 amino acids. The CDR3 reads CASRGLHYGYTF. The CDR3 nucleotides are TGTGCCTCCAGGGGGCTCCACTATGGCTACACCTTC.

The chain uses TRBV2 and TRBJ2-7; 9 nucleotides agree with TRBD2. Losses at the gene ends were 8 bases for V and 0 bases for J; bases not matched to a gene: 8. The CDR3 covers 15 residues. Per germline, CDR1 SNHLY and CDR2 FYNNEI. CDR3 sequence (DNA): TGTGCCAGCGGGGGGGGGCGGGAGGGCTCCTACGAGCAGTACTTC. Translated: CASGGGREGSYEQYF.

The V gene is TRBV19, the J gene TRBJ1-2, with D possibly TRBD1 on 5 matching bases. The germline V and J ends were trimmed by 0 bases and 4 bases, with 12 bases remaining between them. This CDR3 has 15 amino acids. Germline V gene sequence: CDR1 LNHDA, CDR2 SQIVND (reference sequence). CDR3 protein: CASSIDGTGRYGYTF. The CDR3 DNA reads TGTGCCAGTAGTATAGATGGCACAGGACGCTATGGCTACACCTTC.

The V gene is TRBV14, the J gene TRBJ1-4; D remains unclear. Germline CDR1 is SGHDN and CDR2 is FVKESK. CDR3 length: 15 amino acids. The germline V and J ends were trimmed by 0 bases and 8 bases, with 13 bases remaining between them. CDR3 bases: TGTGCCAGCAGCCAAGAAATATGGCCGGGGGAAAAACTGTTTTTT. Translated, it gives CASSQEIWPGEKLFF. Using reference TRBV14 and TRBJ1-4 for the parts outside the CDR3, the full variable domain is EAGVTQFPSHSVIEKGQTVTLRCDPISGHDNLYWYRRVMGKEIKFLLHFVKESKQDESGMPNNRFLAERTGGTYSTLKVQPAELEDSGVYFCASSQEIWPGEKLFFGSGTQLSVL.

This clone was seen a handful of times. The chain joins TRBV7-2 to TRBJ1-5; unclear D gene. CDR3 size: 15 residues. Germline V gene sequence: CDR1 SGHTA, CDR2 FQGNSA. V was clipped by 1 base and J by 7 bases, with 14 bases between them. CDR3: CASSLELGDHQPQHF. CDR3 sequence (DNA): TGTGCCAGCAGCTTAGAGCTAGGCGATCACCAGCCCCAGCATTTT.

V gene TRBV28 combines with J gene TRBJ2-7; 9 positions agree with TRBD2. The CDR3 runs 14 residues. V was clipped by 6 bases and J by 6 bases; unmatched bases: 9. Germline assignment: CDR1 MDHEN and CDR2 SYDVKM. Here the CDR3 DNA reads TGTGCCAGCAGCCAAGCGGGAGGCAACTCCGAGCAGTACTTC. It codes for CASSQAGGNSEQYF.

This clone was observed a handful of times. The genes are TRBV4-3 and TRBJ2-5; tentatively, D is TRBD2 (5 bases). CDR3 length: 14 residues. Germline V CDR1 and CDR2: LGHNA, YSLEER. The germline V and J ends were trimmed by 1 base and 4 bases, with 10 bases remaining between them. CDR3 in amino acids: CASSQGLAPETQYF. CDR3 DNA sequence: TGCGCCAGCAGCCAAGGCCTAGCCCCAGAGACCCAGTACTTC.

J is TRBJ1-6 and V is TRBV6-1; D remains ambiguous. The germline V gene has CDR1 MNHNS and CDR2 SASEGT. The CDR3 has 15 residues. The ends were cut back, 7 bases at V and 8 bases at J, with 18 bases in the middle. In DNA, the CDR3 is TGTGCCAGCAAGGTGCCGGCGAGGGAGGATTCACCCCTCCACTTT. This encodes CASKVPAREDSPLHF.

This chain joins TRBV9 and TRBJ2-3, with D hard to call. Trimming took off 4 bases at V and 6 bases at J, with 15 bases between the two ends. This CDR3 has 14 residues. The germline CDR1 and CDR2 sequences are SGDLS and YYNGEE. The CDR3 sequence is CASSPRRWADTQYF. CDR3 DNA: TGTGCCAGCAGCCCTCGAAGGTGGGCGGATACGCAGTATTTT. The full variable domain, rest sourced from reference TRBV9 and TRBJ2-3, is DSGVTQTPKHLITATGQRVTLRCSPRSGDLSVYWYQQSLDQGLQFLIQYYNGEERAKGNILERFSAQQFPDLHSELNLSSLELGDSALYFCASSPRRWADTQYFGPGTRLTVL.

This clone has just a few counts. This rearrangement joins TRBV6-1 to TRBJ2-5, with D perhaps TRBD1 (6 bases). Trimming took 2 bases from V and 7 from J, leaving 11 bases between them. Germline assignment: CDR1 MNHNS and CDR2 SASEGT. The CDR3 covers 13 residues. The CDR3, as DNA: TGTGCCAGCAGTGAAACAGGGCCAGGGACCCAGTACTTC. Amino acid sequence: CASSETGPGTQYF.

The rearrangement uses TRBV5-1 and TRBJ2-5; maybe TRBD1 (6 bases). Germline V gives CDR1 SGHRS, CDR2 YFSETQ. V shed 4 bases and J shed 2 bases, with 15 bases lying between them. The CDR3 runs to 15 residues. CDR3 region: CASSAGGQPQETQYF. CDR3 coding DNA: TGCGCCAGCAGCGCCGGCGGACAGCCTCAAGAGACCCAGTACTTC.

V and J are TRBV9 and TRBJ2-7; D is perhaps TRBD2 (6 bases). CDR1 and CDR2 from the germline V gene are SGDLS and YYNGEE. The V end was cut by 0 bases, the J end by 6 bases, with 16 bases between. The CDR3 has 15 residues. The CDR3 reads CASSVGGEVFSEQYF. CDR3 nucleotides: TGTGCCAGCAGCGTAGGGGGGGAGGTTTTTAGCGAGCAGTACTTC.

The chain links TRBV7-9 to TRBJ2-2; 8 bases fit TRBD1. The CDR3 extends over 16 amino acids. CDR1 SEHNR and CDR2 FQNEAQ come from the germline V gene (reference sequence). J was trimmed by 6 bases and V by 6 bases; bases with no gene match: 12. CDR3 nucleotide sequence: TGTGCCAGCAGACACCTACGGACAGGGAGAGCCGGGGAGCTGTTTTTT. Encoded protein: CASRHLRTGRAGELFF.

The CDR3 DNA sequence: TGTGCCAGCAGCGTAGTGGGGGCGAGCAATGAGCAGTTCTTC. Translated: CASSVVGASNEQFF. The chain joins TRBV9 to TRBJ2-1, with D tentatively TRBD1 (6 bases). This CDR3 contains 14 residues. Looked up from germline, CDR1 is SGDLS and CDR2 is YYNGEE. With 0 bases removed from V and 6 bases from J, the gap between germline ends came to 10 bases.

In this sample, this clone turned up once. The CDR3 here is CAISSSSGSYEQFF. The CDR3 nucleotides are TGTGCCATCAGCTCCTCTAGCGGGAGCTATGAGCAGTTCTTC. The chain employs TRBV10-3 and TRBJ2-1, with TRBD2 matching over 10 bases. The CDR3 spans 14 residues. The V gene's germline CDR1 is ENHRY and CDR2 SYGVKD. With 6 bases clipped from V and 8 bases from J, the junction kept 7 bases outside the gene matches.

The chain uses TRBV7-2 and TRBJ2-5; no definite D call. V gave up 6 bases and J gave up 3 bases, with 11 bases separating them. Per the germline V gene, CDR1 is SGHTA and CDR2 is FQGNSA. This CDR3 contains 13 residues. The CDR3 DNA reads TGTGCCAGCAGTCGCGTCCGGGAAGAGACCCAGTACTTC. Its protein is CASSRVREETQYF.

This sequence joins TRBV15 and TRBJ1-2; 9 nucleotides line up with TRBD1. The junction had 8 bases not matched to a gene; V was cut back by 0 bases and J by 12 bases. The CDR3 spans 14 residues. Germline-derived CDR1 and CDR2 are LNHNV and YYDKDF (reference sequence). CDR3 in amino acids: CATSRDLGTGIHTF. For the CDR3, the DNA is TGTGCCACCAGCAGAGATCTCGGGACAGGGATTCACACCTTC. Full variable domain (rest looked up from reference TRBV15 and TRBJ1-2): DAMVIQNPRYQVTQFGKPVTLSCSQTLNHNVMYWYQQKSSQAPKLLFHYYDKDFNNEADTPDNFQSRRPNTSFCFLDIRSPGLGDTAMYLCATSRDLGTGIHTFGSGTRLTVV.

This chain links TRBV6-4 with TRBJ2-1; D possibly corresponds to TRBD2 (5 bases). The V gene's germline CDR1 is MRHNA and CDR2 SNTAGT. Trimming pared 5 bases from V and 6 bases from J, leaving 11 bases between. The CDR3 length is 13 residues. Here the CDR3 reads CASSSLEGNEQFF. The CDR3 region has the DNA TGTGCCAGCAGTTCATTAGAGGGCAATGAGCAGTTCTTC.

This chain connects TRBV5-6 to TRBJ2-7; D unclear. Trimming cost V 0 bases and J 7 bases, with 11 bases left between them. The germline CDR1 and CDR2 sequences are SGHDT and YYEEEE. The CDR3 runs to 13 residues. The CDR3 loop is CASSLVAYGEQYF. The CDR3 DNA follows: TGTGCCAGCAGCTTGGTTGCTTACGGGGAGCAGTACTTC. Based on the CDR3 plus reference TRBV5-6 and TRBJ2-7, the full variable domain is DAGVTQSPTHLIKTRGQQVTLRCSPKSGHDTVSWYQQALGQGPQFIFQYYEEEERQRGNFPDRFSGHQFPNYSSELNVNALLLGDSALYLCASSLVAYGEQYFGPGTRLTVT.

The chain joins TRBV11-1 to TRBJ2-1, with TRBD2 identical over 11 bases. After removal of 1 base from V and 10 bases from J, the junction contained 6 bases not matched to a gene. CDR1 is SGHAT and CDR2 is FQDESV in the germline V gene (reference sequence). The CDR3 length is 15 residues. The CDR3 DNA follows: TGTGCCAGCAGCTTAGGGGGTCTAGCGGGAGGCGAGCAGTTCTTC. Amino acid sequence: CASSLGGLAGGEQFF.

This chain uses TRBV28 with TRBJ2-7, with TRBD1 matching 7 bases. Looked up from germline, CDR1 is MDHEN and CDR2 is SYDVKM. The CDR3 has 15 amino acids. With 5 bases clipped from V and 2 bases from J, the junction kept 9 bases outside the gene matches. This CDR3 reads CASSPSGTVTYEQYF. The CDR3, as DNA: TGTGCCAGCAGTCCTTCCGGGACAGTCACCTACGAGCAGTACTTC. The full variable domain, completed using reference TRBV28 and TRBJ2-7, is DVKVTQSSRYLVKRTGEKVFLECVQDMDHENMFWYRQDPGLGLRLIYFSYDVKMKEKGDIPEGYSVSREKKERFSLILESASTNQTSMYLCASSPSGTVTYEQYFGPGTRLTVT.

This clone was seen a few times. V and J are TRBV28 and TRBJ2-1; 7 positions agree with TRBD2. CDR1 is MDHEN, CDR2 SYDVKM, per germline. J lost 6 bases, V lost 8 bases, and 7 bases had no gene match. The CDR3 runs 13 residues. The CDR3 bases are TGTGCCAGCCTGACTAGCAATTTCAATGAGCAGTTCTTC. Translating gives CASLTSNFNEQFF.

This rearrangement joins TRBV28 to TRBJ2-1, with TRBD2 matching over 10 bases. The V and J ends lost 6 bases and 7 bases, in that order; junction bases with no gene match: 9. Germline V gene sequence: CDR1 MDHEN, CDR2 SYDVKM. This CDR3 spans 15 amino acids. The CDR3 spells CASSPLAGVRNEQFF. CDR3 in DNA: TGTGCCAGCAGCCCTCTAGCGGGAGTTAGAAATGAGCAGTTCTTC.

The chain carries TRBV6-5 and TRBJ2-5, with unresolved D. Trimming shortened V by 4 bases and J by 5 bases, and 5 bases separated the two germline ends. Looked up from germline, CDR1 is MNHEY and CDR2 is SVGAGI. This CDR3 is built from 11 residues. CDR3 protein: CASSFMETQYF. CDR3 DNA: TGTGCCAGCAGTTTTATGGAGACCCAGTACTTC.

The V call is TRBV5-4, the J call TRBJ1-2; 11 bases map to TRBD1. Germline values: CDR1 SGHNT, CDR2 YYREEE (reference sequence). This CDR3 comprises 16 residues. Germline trimming cut 3 bases from V and 8 bases from J; bases unmatched to any gene: 12. In DNA form, the CDR3 reads TGTGCCAGCAGCTCCGCCCCGGGACAGGGGGTCCGCGGCTACACCTTC. Protein product: CASSSAPGQGVRGYTF.